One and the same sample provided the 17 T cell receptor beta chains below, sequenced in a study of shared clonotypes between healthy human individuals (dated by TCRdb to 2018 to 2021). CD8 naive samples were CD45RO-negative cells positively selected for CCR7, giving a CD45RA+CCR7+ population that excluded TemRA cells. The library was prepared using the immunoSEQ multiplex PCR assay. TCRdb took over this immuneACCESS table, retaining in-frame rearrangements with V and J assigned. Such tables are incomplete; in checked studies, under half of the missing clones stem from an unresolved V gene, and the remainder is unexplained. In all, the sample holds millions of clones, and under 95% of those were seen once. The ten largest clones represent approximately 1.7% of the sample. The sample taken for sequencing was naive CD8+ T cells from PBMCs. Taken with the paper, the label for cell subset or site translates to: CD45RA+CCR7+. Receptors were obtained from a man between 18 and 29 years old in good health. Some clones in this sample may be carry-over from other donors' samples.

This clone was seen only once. CDR3 amino acids: CASRDRNEKLFF. DNA of the CDR3: TGTGCCAGCAGGGACCGTAATGAAAAACTGTTTTTT. The J gene is TRBJ1-4, the V gene TRBV2, with D unresolved. Germline lookup yields CDR1 SNHLY and CDR2 FYNNEI. Trimming took 6 bases from V and 4 from J, leaving 6 bases between them. This CDR3 is 12 amino acids long. Filled out from reference TRBV2 and TRBJ1-4, the complete variable domain reads EPEVTQTPSHQVTQMGQEVILRCVPISNHLYFYWYRQILGQKVEFLVSFYNNEISEKSEIFDDQFSVERPDGSNFTLKIRSTKLEDSAMYFCASRDRNEKLFFGSGTQLSVL.

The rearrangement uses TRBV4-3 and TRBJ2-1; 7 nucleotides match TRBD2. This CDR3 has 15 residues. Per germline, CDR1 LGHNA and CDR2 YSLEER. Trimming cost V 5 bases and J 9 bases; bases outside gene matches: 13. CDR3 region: CASSFRTGGPGEQFF. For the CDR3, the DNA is TGCGCCAGCAGCTTCCGGACGGGAGGCCCGGGTGAGCAGTTCTTC.

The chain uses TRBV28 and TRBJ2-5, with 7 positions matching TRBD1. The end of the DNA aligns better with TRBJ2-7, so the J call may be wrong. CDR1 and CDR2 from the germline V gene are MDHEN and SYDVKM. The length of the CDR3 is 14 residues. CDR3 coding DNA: TGTGCCAGCAGACCCCCCCGACAGGGTCGCGAGCAGTACTTC. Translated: CASRPPRQGREQYF.

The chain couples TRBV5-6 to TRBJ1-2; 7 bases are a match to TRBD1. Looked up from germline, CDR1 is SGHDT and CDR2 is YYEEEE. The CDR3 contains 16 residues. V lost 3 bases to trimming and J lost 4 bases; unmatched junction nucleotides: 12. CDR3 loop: CASSSVGQLNFYGYTF. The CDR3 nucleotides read TGTGCCAGCAGCTCGGTGGGACAGCTGAATTTCTATGGCTACACCTTC.

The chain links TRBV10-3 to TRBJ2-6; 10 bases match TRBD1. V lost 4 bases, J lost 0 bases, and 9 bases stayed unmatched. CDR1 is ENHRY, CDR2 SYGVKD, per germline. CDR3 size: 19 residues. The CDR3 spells CAISGPGTGEDSGANVLTF. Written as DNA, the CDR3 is TGTGCCATCAGTGGACCCGGGACAGGGGAGGACTCTGGGGCCAACGTCCTGACTTTC.

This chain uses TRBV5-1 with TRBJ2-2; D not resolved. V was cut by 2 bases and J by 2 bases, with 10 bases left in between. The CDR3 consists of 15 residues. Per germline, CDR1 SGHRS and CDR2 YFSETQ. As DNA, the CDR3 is TGCGCCAGCAGCTTTCGGACGGCTAACACCGGGGAGCTGTTTTTT. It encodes CASSFRTANTGELFF.

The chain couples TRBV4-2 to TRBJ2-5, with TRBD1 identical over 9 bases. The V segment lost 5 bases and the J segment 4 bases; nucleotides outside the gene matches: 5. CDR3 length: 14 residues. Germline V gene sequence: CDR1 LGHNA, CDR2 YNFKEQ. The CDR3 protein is CASSEYRGLETQYF. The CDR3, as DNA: TGTGCCAGCAGCGAGTACAGGGGGCTAGAGACCCAGTACTTC.

The CDR3 spells CASSQMVSSYEQYF. The CDR3 region has the DNA TGTGCCAGCAGCCAGATGGTGAGCTCCTACGAGCAGTACTTC. The chain joins TRBV27 to TRBJ2-7; D not certain. From germline, CDR1 is MNHEY and CDR2 SMNVEV (reference sequence). Trimming left V 6 bases short and J 0 bases short, with 12 bases between. This CDR3 contains 14 residues.

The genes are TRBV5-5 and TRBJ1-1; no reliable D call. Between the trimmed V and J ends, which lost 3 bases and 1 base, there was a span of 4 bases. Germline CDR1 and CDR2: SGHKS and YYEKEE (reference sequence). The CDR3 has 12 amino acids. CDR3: CASSSQNTEAFF. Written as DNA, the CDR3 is TGTGCCAGCAGCTCCCAGAACACTGAAGCTTTCTTT.

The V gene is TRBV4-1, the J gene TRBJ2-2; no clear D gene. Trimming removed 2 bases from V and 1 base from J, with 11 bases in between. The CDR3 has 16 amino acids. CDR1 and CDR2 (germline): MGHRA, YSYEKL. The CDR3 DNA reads TGCGCCAGCAGCCAATTCGGAACAGTGAACACCGGGGAGCTGTTTTTT. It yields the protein CASSQFGTVNTGELFF.

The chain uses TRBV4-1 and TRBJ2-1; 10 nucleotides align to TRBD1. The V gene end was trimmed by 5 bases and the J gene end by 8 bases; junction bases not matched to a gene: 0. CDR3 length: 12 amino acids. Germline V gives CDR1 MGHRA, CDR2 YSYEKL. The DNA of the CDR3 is TGCGCCAGCAGCGGACAGGGGGATGAGCAGTTCTTC. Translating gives CASSGQGDEQFF.

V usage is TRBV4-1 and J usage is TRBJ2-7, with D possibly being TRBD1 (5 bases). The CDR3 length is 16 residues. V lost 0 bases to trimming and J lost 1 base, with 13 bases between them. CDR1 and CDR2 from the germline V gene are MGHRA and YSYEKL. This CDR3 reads CASSQDPRTLSYEQYF. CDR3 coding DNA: TGCGCCAGCAGCCAAGATCCCAGGACACTTTCCTACGAGCAGTACTTC.

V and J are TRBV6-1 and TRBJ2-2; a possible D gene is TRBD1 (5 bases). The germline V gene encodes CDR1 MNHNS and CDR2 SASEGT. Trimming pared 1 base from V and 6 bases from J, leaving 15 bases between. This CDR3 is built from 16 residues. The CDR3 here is CASSEVVAKGPGELFF. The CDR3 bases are TGTGCCAGCAGTGAAGTGGTGGCGAAGGGGCCCGGGGAGCTGTTTTTT.

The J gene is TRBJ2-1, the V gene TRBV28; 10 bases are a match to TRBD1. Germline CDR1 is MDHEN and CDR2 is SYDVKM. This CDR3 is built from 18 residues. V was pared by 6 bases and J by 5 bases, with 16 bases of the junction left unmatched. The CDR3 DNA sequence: TGTGCCAGCAGCTCGCCGGGACAGGGGACGGCAGGGGACAATGAGCAGTTCTTC. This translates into CASSSPGQGTAGDNEQFF.

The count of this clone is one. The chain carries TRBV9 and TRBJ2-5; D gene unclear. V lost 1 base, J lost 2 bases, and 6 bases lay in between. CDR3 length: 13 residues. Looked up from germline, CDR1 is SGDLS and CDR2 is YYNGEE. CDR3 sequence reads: CASSVPPQETQYF. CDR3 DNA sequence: TGTGCCAGCAGCGTACCCCCTCAAGAGACCCAGTACTTC.

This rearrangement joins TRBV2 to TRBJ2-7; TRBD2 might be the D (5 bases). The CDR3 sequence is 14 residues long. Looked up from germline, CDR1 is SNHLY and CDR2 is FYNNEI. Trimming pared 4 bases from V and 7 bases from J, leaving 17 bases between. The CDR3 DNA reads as TGTGCCAGCAGTGGTCCCGGACTCTCGGGAGAGCAGTACTTC. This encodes CASSGPGLSGEQYF.

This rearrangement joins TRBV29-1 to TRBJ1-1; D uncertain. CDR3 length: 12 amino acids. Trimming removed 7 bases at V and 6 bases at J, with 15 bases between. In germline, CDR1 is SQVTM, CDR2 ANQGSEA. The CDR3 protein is CSALVGAPEAFF. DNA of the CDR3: TGCAGCGCCCTAGTGGGAGCTCCTGAAGCTTTCTTT.